This TCR beta chain was observed in a study of CD8+ T cells in alopecia areata. RNA extraction was followed by reverse transcription into cDNA, which acted as the sequencing template. Only in-frame clones appear in the TCRdb table, and some are missing; sequencing was by immunoSEQ multiplex PCR. In the table there are 180,000 or so clones, roughly 70% of which are singletons. This CDR3 comprises 11 residues. Trimming removed 1 base from V and 3 bases from J, with 4 bases in between. The germline CDR1 and CDR2 sequences are SQVTM and ANQGSEA. This clone was detected a few times. At the DNA level, this CDR3 is encoded by other sequences in the same sample as well.

This sequence originates from a human donor with alopecia areata. The chain recombines TRBV29-1 with TRBJ2-7; D gene ambiguous. Sequenced material: CD8+ T cells sorted from blood, taken at week 0. Written as DNA, the CDR3 is TGCAGCGTTGAAGCGGACTACGAGCAGTACTTC. This gives the protein CSVEADYEQYF.